What follows are 30 T cell receptor beta chains derived from one specimen sequenced in a study of CD8+CD57+ T cells in acquired aplastic anemia. Genomic DNA, the template, was used for profiling of the TCR beta VDJ and CDR3. TCRdb recomputed calls from the reads with MiXCR, one row per CDR3 protein. This sample has about 220,000 distinct CDR3 sequences, with 30% to 40% found just once. Source material: sorted CD4+, CD8+, or CD8+CD57+ T cells (not recorded which) from PBMCs. All receptors derive from a human donor in good health, serving as a control.

This chain links TRBV29-1 with TRBJ1-5, with D hard to call. Trimming removed 8 bases from V and 4 bases from J, with 6 bases in between. CDR1 is SQVTM and CDR2 is ANQGSEA in the germline V gene. The CDR3 sequence is 10 residues long. The DNA of the CDR3 is TGCAGCTTCTTGAATCAGCCCCAGCATTTT. Its translation: CSFLNQPQHF. Based on the CDR3 plus reference TRBV29-1 and TRBJ1-5, the full variable domain is SAVISQKPSRDICQRGTSLTIQCQVDSQVTMMFWYRQQPGQSLTLIATANQGSEATYESGFVIDKFPISRPNLTFSTLTVSNMSPEDSSIYLCSFLNQPQHFGDGTRLSIL.

The J gene is TRBJ2-7, the V gene TRBV7-6, with D possibly TRBD2 on 6 matching bases. The CDR3 covers 15 residues. Germline V gene lookup returns CDR1 SGHVS and CDR2 FNYEAQ. V shed 5 bases and J shed 0 bases, with 14 bases lying between them. The CDR3 sequence: CASSTGTQASYEQYF. The CDR3 DNA reads TGTGCCAGCAGCACCGGGACTCAGGCCTCCTACGAGCAGTACTTC.

J is TRBJ1-1 and V is TRBV30; D gene unclear. Germline-derived CDR1 and CDR2 are GTSNPN and SVGIG (reference sequence). V was shortened by 2 bases and J by 2 bases, with 9 bases between the two germline ends. This CDR3 comprises 13 residues. DNA of the CDR3: TGTGCCTGGAGTCCCTTGGCTAACACTGAAGCTTTCTTT. Residues: CAWSPLANTEAFF.

The rearrangement joins TRBV10-3 to TRBJ1-6; D remains ambiguous. This CDR3 spans 15 amino acids. CDR1 and CDR2 from the germline V gene are ENHRY and SYGVKD. Trimming took 8 bases from V and 8 from J, leaving 19 bases between them. The DNA for the CDR3 is TGTGCCATCGCAAGCGGAGGTAGTGTCGATTCACCCCTCCACTTT. It codes for CAIASGGSVDSPLHF.

The chain links TRBV30 to TRBJ2-3, with D perhaps TRBD1 (5 bases). In germline, CDR1 is GTSNPN, CDR2 SVGIG (reference sequence). The V end was cut by 6 bases, the J end by 4 bases, with 11 bases between. This CDR3 region has 12 residues. CDR3 DNA: TGTGCCTGCAGGGTTTCAGCAGATACGCAGTATTTT. It encodes CACRVSADTQYF.

In its sample, this clonotype was seen many times. This chain joins TRBV15 and TRBJ1-1; weak D call: TRBD1 (5 bases). With 0 bases removed from V and 0 bases from J, the gap between germline ends came to 14 bases. Germline assignment: CDR1 LNHNV and CDR2 YYDKDF (reference sequence). This CDR3 spans 17 amino acids. As DNA, the CDR3 is TGTGCCACCAGCAGAGATTTAGGGGAAGGGGTGAACACTGAAGCTTTCTTT. It yields the protein CATSRDLGEGVNTEAFF.

The CDR3 bases are TGCGCCAGCAGCTTGTGGGGGACTAGCGGGGGGCCCCCAGAAAACACCGGGGAGCTGTTTTTT. Protein product: CASSLWGTSGGPPENTGELFF. This sequence joins TRBV5-1 and TRBJ2-2; 15 nucleotides line up with TRBD2. The CDR3 has 21 residues. Trimming removed 1 base from V and 2 bases from J; junction bases left unmatched: 12. Germline CDR1 and CDR2: SGHRS and YFSETQ.

Ten or more counts support this clonotype. This rearrangement joins TRBV7-2 to TRBJ1-1, with TRBD1 matching over 7 bases. This CDR3 region has 15 residues. The germline CDR1 and CDR2 sequences are SGHTA and FQGNSA. V was pared by 4 bases and J by 4 bases, with 9 bases of the junction left unmatched. The DNA for the CDR3 is TGTGCCAGCAGCTACGTATCAGGGGGAACCACTGAAGCTTTCTTT. Its protein product is CASSYVSGGTTEAFF.

Worth noting for this clonotype: A much larger clone sits a single nucleotide away, making a read error possible. This CDR3 fails to terminate in the conserved phenylalanine or tryptophan, so it likely reflects a read error. The gene calls are TRBV19 and TRBJ2-1; 11 nucleotides line up with TRBD2. Germline CDR1 reads LNHDA; CDR2 reads SQIVND (reference sequence). This CDR3 spans 15 amino acids. Unmatched junction bases numbered 8, after V lost 6 bases and J lost 7 bases. DNA of the CDR3: TGTGCCAGTAGCCCACTAGCGGGAGTTCGGAATGAGCAGTTCCTC. This codes for CASSPLAGVRNEQFL.

This chain links TRBV19 with TRBJ2-2, with a tentative D call TRBD1 (6 bases). The CDR3 sequence is 13 residues long. With 5 bases removed from V and 8 bases from J, the gap between germline ends came to 12 bases. Germline-derived CDR1 and CDR2 are LNHDA and SQIVND (reference sequence). The CDR3 spells CASSSLGAGELFF. CDR3 DNA sequence: TGTGCCAGTAGTTCGTTGGGGGCAGGGGAGCTGTTTTTT. Looking up the rest from reference TRBV19 and TRBJ2-2 gives the full variable domain: DGGITQSPKYLFRKEGQNVTLSCEQNLNHDAMYWYRQDPGQGLRLIYYSQIVNDFQKGDIAEGYSVSREKKESFPLTVTSAQKNPTAFYLCASSSLGAGELFFGEGSRLTVL.

This clonotype was found many times. The genes are TRBV3-1 and TRBJ1-1, with D tentatively TRBD1 (6 bases). CDR1 is LGHDT, CDR2 YNNKEL, per germline (reference sequence). The V gene lost 3 bases and the J gene lost 7 bases, with 6 bases spanning the gap. This CDR3 is built from 11 residues. The CDR3 nucleotides read TGTGCCAGCAGCCAGACAGGTGAAGCTTTCTTT. Translated: CASSQTGEAFF.

This clonotype has just one count. This chain links TRBV25-1 with TRBJ1-1; no reliable D call. The CDR3 has 14 residues. V dropped 5 bases and J dropped 1 base, with 11 bases sitting between them. Germline values: CDR1 MGHDK, CDR2 SYGVNS. DNA for the CDR3: TGTGCCAGCAGTCCACGAGCGAGGAACACTGAAGCTTTCTTT. This translates into CASSPRARNTEAFF.

This clonotype was counted between two and nine times. V is TRBV30 and J is TRBJ1-1; 7 bases are shared with TRBD1. This CDR3 region has 14 residues. Trimming removed 6 bases from V and 2 bases from J; junction bases left unmatched: 9. CDR1 is GTSNPN and CDR2 is SVGIG in the germline V gene (reference sequence). CDR3 region: CACQKGQINTEAFF. CDR3 in DNA: TGTGCCTGTCAAAAGGGACAGATCAACACTGAAGCTTTCTTT. The full variable domain, with the rest looked up from reference TRBV30 and TRBJ1-1, is SQTIHQWPATLVQPVGSPLSLECTVEGTSNPNLYWYRQAAGRGLQLLFYSVGIGQISSEVPQNLSASRPQDRQFILSSKKLLLSDSGFYLCACQKGQINTEAFFGQGTRLTVV.

This clonotype was found many times. The gene calls are TRBV5-1 and TRBJ2-7, with unresolved D. Trimming pared 2 bases from V and 0 bases from J, leaving 6 bases between. The CDR3 consists of 13 residues. Per the germline V gene, CDR1 is SGHRS and CDR2 is YFSETQ. CDR3 DNA sequence: TGCGCCAGCAGCTTAAATCCCTCCTACGAGCAGTACTTC. Translation: CASSLNPSYEQYF.

There are many counts of this clonotype. Given a much more abundant clone one base away, this may be a read error. The J gene is TRBJ2-2, the V gene TRBV29-1; 9 nucleotides match TRBD1. The CDR3 is 13 residues long. The V gene's germline CDR1 is SQVTM and CDR2 ANQGSEA. CDR3 sequence: CSVGGTGTGELVF. The CDR3 bases are TGCAGCGTTGGTGGGACAGGGACCGGGGAGCTGGTTTTT.

This clonotype was detected ten times or more. This chain joins TRBV2 and TRBJ2-3; 7 bases match TRBD2. Per the germline V gene, CDR1 is SNHLY and CDR2 is FYNNEI. The junction had 6 bases not matched to a gene; V was cut back by 6 bases and J by 3 bases. CDR3 length equals 14 residues. The CDR3 DNA follows: TGTGCCAGCAGGTCAGCGGGACTTACAGATACGCAGTATTTT. Its translation is CASRSAGLTDTQYF.

The chain recombines TRBV19 with TRBJ2-3; 9 nucleotides agree with TRBD1. The CDR3 contains 15 residues. The germline gives CDR1 LNHDA, CDR2 SQIVND (reference sequence). J was trimmed by 1 base and V by 9 bases; bases with no gene match: 8. CDR3 loop: CASRLRTGGTDTQYF. In nucleotides, the CDR3 is TGTGCCAGCCGTCTTCGGACAGGGGGCACAGATACGCAGTATTTT.

Worth noting for this clonotype: The junction shows a germline mismatch at one end, possibly a read error. The V call is TRBV5-4, the J call TRBJ2-3, with 9 bases that match TRBD2. The CDR3 has 15 residues. Germline V gene sequence: CDR1 SGHNT, CDR2 YYREEE (reference sequence). DNA for the CDR3: TGTGCCAGCAGCTTCGCGGGGACTAGCACAGATACGCGGTATTTT. Its translation: CASSFAGTSTDTRYF.

V and J are TRBV5-1 and TRBJ2-3; 11 nucleotides line up with TRBD2. Looked up from germline, CDR1 is SGHRS and CDR2 is YFSETQ. The CDR3 loop spans 16 amino acids. V was clipped by 6 bases and J by 2 bases; unmatched bases: 8. CDR3 protein: CASILLAGGTTDTQYF. CDR3 nucleotide sequence: TGCGCCAGCATCCTGCTAGCGGGGGGAACCACAGATACGCAGTATTTT.

This clonotype appeared a few times. This rearrangement joins TRBV6-1 to TRBJ1-2; 12 bases agree with TRBD1. The V segment lost 6 bases and the J segment 8 bases; nucleotides outside the gene matches: 7. The CDR3 sequence is 14 residues long. Germline values: CDR1 MNHNS, CDR2 SASEGT. The CDR3 is CASRGQGASRGYTF. In nucleotides, the CDR3 is TGTGCCAGCAGGGGACAGGGGGCTTCTAGGGGCTACACCTTC.

This clonotype has just a few counts. This chain connects TRBV5-1 to TRBJ2-3; D gene unclear. The CDR3 covers 14 residues. V lost 4 bases and J lost 4, with 13 bases in between. CDR1 and CDR2 from the germline V gene are SGHRS and YFSETQ. The CDR3 DNA is TGCGCCAGCAGCCTGCTTAGCTACGCAGATACGCAGTATTTT. Its protein product is CASSLLSYADTQYF. Complete variable domain (other parts from reference TRBV5-1 and TRBJ2-3): KAGVTQTPRYLIKTRGQQVTLSCSPISGHRSVSWYQQTPGQGLQFLFEYFSETQRNKGNFPGRFSGRQFSNSRSEMNVSTLELGDSALYLCASSLLSYADTQYFGPGTRLTVL.

The chain employs TRBV29-1 and TRBJ2-1; 10 bases align to TRBD2. CDR3 length equals 11 residues. Germline CDR1 SQVTM, CDR2 ANQGSEA. V shed 7 bases, J shed 7 bases, and the junction held 1 base outside the gene matches. CDR3 coding DNA: TGCAGCGCACTAGCGGGAAATGAGCAGTTCTTC. This codes for CSALAGNEQFF.

This clonotype was counted at least ten times. The chain carries TRBV27 and TRBJ1-2, with 10 bases identical to TRBD1. The CDR3 covers 16 residues. Germline loops: CDR1 MNHEY, CDR2 SMNVEV (reference sequence). V was pared by 7 bases and J by 6 bases, with 14 bases of the junction left unmatched. The CDR3 nucleotides are TGTGCCAGCAAATCCCTGGGGGACAGGGGATCGAATGGCTACACCTTC. This codes for CASKSLGDRGSNGYTF.

The chain is built from TRBV19 and TRBJ2-3; tentatively, D is TRBD2 (5 bases). Germline CDR1 and CDR2: LNHDA and SQIVND (reference sequence). Trimming stripped 4 bases from V and 2 bases from J, with 7 bases between. The CDR3 contains 13 residues. The CDR3 reads CASSNRDTDTQYF. CDR3 DNA sequence: TGTGCCAGTAGTAACCGGGACACAGATACGCAGTATTTT.

The genes are TRBV10-3 and TRBJ1-2; D possibly corresponds to TRBD1 (5 bases). CDR1 is ENHRY, CDR2 SYGVKD, per germline. Trimming removed 9 bases at V and 6 bases at J, with 26 bases between. The CDR3 is 16 amino acids. Here the CDR3 reads CAIAWGLTPLSDGYTF. CDR3 DNA sequence: TGTGCCATTGCGTGGGGCCTCACCCCCCTATCGGATGGCTACACCTTC.

The table lists this clonotype with a few counts. One junction end disagrees with the germline gene, perhaps due to a read error. The chain has TRBV12-3 or TRBV12-4 and TRBJ2-3, with D possibly TRBD1 on 5 matching bases. CDR3 size: 16 residues. The CDR3 region is CASSRRQYISTETQYF. CDR3 bases: TGTGCCAGCAGTCGCCGACAGTACATCAGCACAGAAACGCAGTATTTT.

The V gene is TRBV7-2, the J gene TRBJ2-7; D remains unclear. The CDR3 loop spans 11 amino acids. Looked up from germline, CDR1 is SGHTA and CDR2 is FQGNSA. The V end was cut by 6 bases, the J end by 5 bases, with 8 bases between. The DNA for the CDR3 is TGTGCCAGCAGTAATGGGCACGAGCAGTACTTC. The encoded protein is CASSNGHEQYF.

At least ten counts were recorded for this clonotype. The chain joins TRBV11-3 to TRBJ1-6; 9 bases align to TRBD1. The CDR3 extends over 15 amino acids. The junction had 5 bases not matched to a gene; V was cut back by 3 bases and J by 8 bases. Germline loops: CDR1 SGHNT, CDR2 YENEEA. CDR3 DNA sequence: TGTGCCAGCAGCTTCCGGACAGGGGCGGATTCACCCCTCCACTTT. Its protein product is CASSFRTGADSPLHF.

The chain carries TRBV29-1 and TRBJ2-1, with TRBD1 matching over 7 bases. V lost 4 bases and J lost 2; bases outside the gene matches: 5. In germline, CDR1 is SQVTM, CDR2 ANQGSEA. The CDR3 spans 14 residues. CDR3: CSVVLGTAYNEQFF. The CDR3, as DNA: TGCAGCGTTGTCCTCGGGACAGCCTACAATGAGCAGTTCTTC.

This clonotype was detected ten times or more. V usage is TRBV5-1 and J usage is TRBJ2-1; a possible D gene is TRBD2 (5 bases). The V end was cut by 1 base, the J end by 4 bases, with 6 bases between. From germline, CDR1 is SGHRS and CDR2 YFSETQ. The CDR3 is 13 residues long. The CDR3 DNA reads as TGCGCCAGCAGCTTGAAGCGGTACAATGAGCAGTTCTTC. Residues: CASSLKRYNEQFF.